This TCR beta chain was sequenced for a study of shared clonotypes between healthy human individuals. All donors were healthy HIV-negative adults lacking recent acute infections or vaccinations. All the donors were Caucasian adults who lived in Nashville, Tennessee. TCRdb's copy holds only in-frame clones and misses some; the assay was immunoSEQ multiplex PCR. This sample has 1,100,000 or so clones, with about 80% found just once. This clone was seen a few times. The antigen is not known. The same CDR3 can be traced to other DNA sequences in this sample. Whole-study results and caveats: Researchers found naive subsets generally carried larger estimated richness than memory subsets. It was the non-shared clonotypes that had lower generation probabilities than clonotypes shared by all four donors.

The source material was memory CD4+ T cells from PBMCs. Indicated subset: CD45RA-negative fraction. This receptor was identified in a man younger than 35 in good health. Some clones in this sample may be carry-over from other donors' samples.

The CDR3 region has the DNA TGTGCCAGCAGCGTAGCGGGAGGGCCCTACAATGAGCAGTTCTTC. Translated, it gives CASSVAGGPYNEQFF. The rearrangement uses TRBV5-4 and TRBJ2-1; 11 bases fit TRBD2. CDR1 SGHNT and CDR2 YYREEE come from the germline V gene (reference sequence). Trimming at V came to 4 bases and at J to 2 bases, leaving 2 bases not matched to a gene. This CDR3 is built from 15 residues.